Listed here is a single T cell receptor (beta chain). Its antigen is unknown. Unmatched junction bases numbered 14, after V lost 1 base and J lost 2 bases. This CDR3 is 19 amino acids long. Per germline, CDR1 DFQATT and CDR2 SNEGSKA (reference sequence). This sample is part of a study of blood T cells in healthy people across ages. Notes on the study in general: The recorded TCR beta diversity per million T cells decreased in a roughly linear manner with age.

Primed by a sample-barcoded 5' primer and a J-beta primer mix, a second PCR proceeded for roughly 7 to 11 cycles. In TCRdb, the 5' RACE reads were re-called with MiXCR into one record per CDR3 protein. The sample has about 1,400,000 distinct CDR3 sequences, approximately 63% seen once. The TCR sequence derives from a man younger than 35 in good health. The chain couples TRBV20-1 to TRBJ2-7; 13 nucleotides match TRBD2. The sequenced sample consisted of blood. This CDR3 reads CSARAPAVLAGGIAYEQYF. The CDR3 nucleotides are TGCAGTGCTAGAGCCCCCGCGGTACTAGCGGGAGGGATAGCCTACGAGCAGTACTTC.